These 30 T cell receptor beta chains were all obtained from the same sample, sequenced in a study of cytomegalovirus exposure and HLA in healthy donors. The PCR employed 60 Vbeta primers together with 13 Jbeta primers. Sequenced by immunoSEQ multiplex PCR; TCRdb stores in-frame clones only, minus some. The sample shows 180,000 or so clones, 80% to 90% of them seen only once. The source material was PBMCs. The receptors here all came from a young man in good health and CMV-seropositive.

The chain has TRBV6-1 and TRBJ2-5, with 9 bases fitting TRBD1. With V trimmed by 2 bases and J by 3 bases, 4 bases remained unmatched. The CDR3 loop spans 15 amino acids. Germline CDR1 and CDR2: MNHNS and SASEGT. CDR3 sequence (DNA): TGTGCCAGCAGTGAAATCGGACAGGGGAAAGAGACCCAGTACTTC. This translates into CASSEIGQGKETQYF.

The chain combines TRBV5-8 with TRBJ1-5; D gene ambiguous. The CDR3 runs 14 residues. Trimming took off 2 bases at V and 3 bases at J, with 9 bases between the two ends. Germline loops: CDR1 SGHTS, CDR2 YDEGEE. The chain's CDR3 is CASSFLRINQPQHF. The CDR3 DNA reads TGTGCCAGCAGCTTCCTCAGAATCAATCAGCCCCAGCATTTT.

The rearrangement joins TRBV7-6 to TRBJ1-2; maybe TRBD1 (6 bases). CDR3 length equals 13 residues. Trimming removed 5 bases at V and 2 bases at J, with 9 bases between. CDR1 and CDR2 from the germline V gene are SGHVS and FNYEAQ. CDR3 loop: CASSPTGNYGYTF. CDR3 DNA: TGTGCCAGCAGCCCCACAGGGAACTATGGCTACACCTTC.

The chain employs TRBV6-5 and TRBJ1-5; no clear D. Trimming took off 5 bases at V and 3 bases at J, with 5 bases between the two ends. Germline loops: CDR1 MNHEY, CDR2 SVGAGI. The CDR3 has 12 amino acids. The CDR3 sequence is CASSPINQPQHF. The CDR3 nucleotides are TGTGCCAGCAGTCCTATCAATCAGCCCCAGCATTTT.

This clone was observed once. V and J are TRBV9 and TRBJ2-7; 7 nucleotides agree with TRBD1. From germline, CDR1 is SGDLS and CDR2 YYNGEE. V shed 4 bases, J shed 2 bases, and the junction held 9 bases outside the gene matches. There are 15 residues in the CDR3. CDR3 sequence (DNA): TGTGCCAGCAGCTCCCACCGGGACAGAGCCTACGAGCAGTACTTC. As protein: CASSSHRDRAYEQYF.

The chain links TRBV6-5 to TRBJ1-2; possibly TRBD1 for D (5 bases). Germline loops: CDR1 MNHEY, CDR2 SVGAGI. The CDR3 covers 16 residues. Deletions cut 0 bases from V and 5 bases from J, with 16 bases between. CDR3 protein: CASSYSIQGWGYGYTF. CDR3 sequence (DNA): TGTGCCAGCAGTTACTCGATTCAGGGATGGGGTTATGGCTACACCTTC.

V gene TRBV9 combines with J gene TRBJ1-4; D possibly corresponds to TRBD1 (6 bases). Germline lookup yields CDR1 SGDLS and CDR2 YYNGEE. The CDR3 contains 15 residues. Between the trimmed V and J ends, which lost 4 bases and 5 bases, there was a span of 15 bases. The CDR3 bases are TGTGCCAGCAGCTCCCCAGGGGCGCCAAATGAAAAACTGTTTTTT. It encodes CASSSPGAPNEKLFF.

The J gene is TRBJ2-7, the V gene TRBV29-1; 7 bases are a match to TRBD1. The germline CDR1 and CDR2 sequences are SQVTM and ANQGSEA. The CDR3 totals 15 residues. The J segment lost 3 bases and the V segment lost 8 bases, leaving 16 bases of the junction unmatched. CDR3 bases: TGCAGCTTAGACGGAAACAGGGGAAGGAACTACGAGCAGTACTTC. Its protein is CSLDGNRGRNYEQYF.

The sample holds one count of this clone. The gene calls are TRBV7-9 and TRBJ2-5, with D tentatively TRBD2 (6 bases). The J call is doubtful: the DNA matches TRBJ2-7 better. Germline values: CDR1 SEHNR, CDR2 FQNEAQ (reference sequence). CDR3 size: 14 residues. The CDR3 region has the DNA TGTGCCAGCAGCAACCGGGACTTCGACCACGAGCAGTACTTC. As protein: CASSNRDFDHEQYF.

The rearrangement joins TRBV30 to TRBJ1-2; 9 bases line up with TRBD1. Trimming cost V 2 bases and J 4 bases; bases outside gene matches: 2. The germline V gene has CDR1 GTSNPN and CDR2 SVGIG (reference sequence). The CDR3 has 13 amino acids. The CDR3 DNA sequence: TGTGCCTGGAGTATGACAGGGGGCTATGGCTACACCTTC. This encodes CAWSMTGGYGYTF.

The CDR3 protein is CASSVRDRGNSPLHF. The CDR3 DNA reads as TGTGCCAGCAGTGTCCGGGACAGGGGTAATTCACCCCTCCACTTT. The chain joins TRBV25-1 to TRBJ1-6, with 10 positions matching TRBD1. The ends lost 4 bases at V and 6 bases at J; junction bases unmatched: 3. There are 15 residues in the CDR3. Germline lookup yields CDR1 MGHDK and CDR2 SYGVNS.

V usage is TRBV10-3 and J usage is TRBJ2-7, with 10 bases that match TRBD1. The CDR3 runs 12 residues. Germline V gives CDR1 ENHRY, CDR2 SYGVKD. The V and J ends lost 8 bases and 2 bases, in that order; junction bases with no gene match: 0. CDR3 residues: CAIGQGAYEQYF. The DNA of the CDR3 is TGTGCCATCGGACAGGGGGCCTACGAGCAGTACTTC.

This chain joins TRBV19 and TRBJ2-2; 7 nucleotides align to TRBD2. Germline trimming cut 4 bases from V and 4 bases from J; bases unmatched to any gene: 3. Germline-derived CDR1 and CDR2 are LNHDA and SQIVND (reference sequence). This CDR3 is built from 14 residues. Written as DNA, the CDR3 is TGTGCCAGTAGTAGGGGGGGAAGCACCGGGGAGCTGTTTTTT. Protein sequence: CASSRGGSTGELFF.

V is TRBV30 and J is TRBJ2-3; no definite D call. CDR3 length: 14 amino acids. Germline loops: CDR1 GTSNPN, CDR2 SVGIG (reference sequence). V was pared by 0 bases and J by 3 bases, with 10 bases between. The CDR3 here is CAWSVLIGTDTQYF. DNA of the CDR3: TGTGCCTGGAGTGTACTAATTGGTACAGATACGCAGTATTTT.

This clone was counted a single time. The J gene is TRBJ2-7, the V gene TRBV9, with a possible D match to TRBD1 (6 bases). The V end was cut by 3 bases, the J end by 4 bases, with 14 bases between. The CDR3 loop spans 14 amino acids. Germline V gene data show CDR1 as SGDLS and CDR2 as YYNGEE. CDR3 nucleotide sequence: TGTGCCAGCAGCGATCTGGACAGATCTTACGAGCAGTACTTC. It yields the protein CASSDLDRSYEQYF. The variable domain in full, completed from reference TRBV9 and TRBJ2-7, reads DSGVTQTPKHLITATGQRVTLRCSPRSGDLSVYWYQQSLDQGLQFLIQYYNGEERAKGNILERFSAQQFPDLHSELNLSSLELGDSALYFCASSDLDRSYEQYFGPGTRLTVT.

The chain carries TRBV6-5 and TRBJ2-7, with a weak D call TRBD1 (6 bases). Germline V gives CDR1 MNHEY, CDR2 SVGAGI. V gave up 6 bases and J gave up 6 bases, with 18 bases separating them. The CDR3 loop spans 14 amino acids. This CDR3 reads CASRRTARRPEQYF. CDR3 coding DNA: TGTGCCAGCAGGAGGACAGCCCGAAGGCCCGAGCAGTACTTC.

The V and J genes are TRBV4-3 and TRBJ2-3; D might be TRBD1 (6 bases). The V end lost 4 bases, the J end lost 4 bases, and 12 bases lay between the germline ends. Germline CDR1 reads LGHNA; CDR2 reads YSLEER. This CDR3 has 14 residues. The chain's CDR3 is CASSPQTGSDTQYF. The CDR3 coding sequence is TGCGCCAGCAGCCCACAGACAGGCTCAGATACGCAGTATTTT.

The CDR3 reads CASSPGTELYGYTF. CDR3 DNA: TGTGCCAGCTCACCTGGGACAGAATTATATGGCTACACCTTC. The chain links TRBV18 to TRBJ1-2, with 7 bases that match TRBD1. V trimming: 3 bases; J trimming: 5 bases; junction bases outside the gene matches: 6. CDR1 KGHSH and CDR2 LQKENI come from the germline V gene. The CDR3 has 14 amino acids.

The gene calls are TRBV28 and TRBJ2-5, with D possibly matching TRBD2 (6 bases). V was clipped by 3 bases and J by 5 bases, with 13 bases between them. Germline assignment: CDR1 MDHEN and CDR2 SYDVKM. The CDR3 length is 14 residues. In DNA, the CDR3 is TGTGCCAGCAGTTTCCCGAGACTAGTTGAGACCCAGTACTTC. It codes for CASSFPRLVETQYF.

This clone showed up just once. J is TRBJ1-1 and V is TRBV6-5; D not resolved. Trimming shortened V by 0 bases and J by 4 bases, and 6 bases separated the two germline ends. CDR1 and CDR2 (germline): MNHEY, SVGAGI. The CDR3 is made up of 13 amino acids. CDR3 nucleotide sequence: TGTGCCAGCAGTTACTCGTCATTCACTGAAGCTTTCTTT. Translated, it gives CASSYSSFTEAFF.

This clone was seen more than once but under ten times. The J gene is TRBJ2-1, the V gene TRBV5-4; D uncertain. Trimming took 4 bases from V and 9 from J, leaving 17 bases between them. Germline assignment: CDR1 SGHNT and CDR2 YYREEE (reference sequence). The CDR3 extends over 14 amino acids. The CDR3 spells CASSRMTAVAEQFF. The DNA for the CDR3 is TGTGCCAGCAGCCGGATGACTGCCGTGGCTGAGCAGTTCTTC.

As regards this clone: Its ends do not fully match the called genes, so a read error is possible. The CDR3 region is CASSADSWGLFF. The CDR3 region has the DNA TGTGCCAGCAGCGCCGACAGTTGGGGGCTCTTCTTC. V is TRBV5-5 and J is TRBJ1-2; tentatively, D is TRBD1 (6 bases). Germline-derived CDR1 and CDR2 are SGHKS and YYEKEE (reference sequence). CDR3 length: 12 residues.

The chain joins TRBV19 to TRBJ2-7, with D maybe TRBD2 (6 bases). Germline-derived CDR1 and CDR2 are LNHDA and SQIVND (reference sequence). Trimming left V 1 base short and J 4 bases short, with 11 bases between. The CDR3 runs 14 residues. CDR3 DNA sequence: TGTGCCAGTAGTATAGGAGCAGGGAGGTACGAGCAGTACTTC. Translation: CASSIGAGRYEQYF.

The chain combines TRBV4-3 with TRBJ2-5; D not certain. The CDR3 covers 13 residues. The germline V and J ends were trimmed by 3 bases and 8 bases, with 13 bases remaining between them. Germline values: CDR1 LGHNA, CDR2 YSLEER. In nucleotides, the CDR3 is TGCGCCAGCAGCCAGGTTTACACCGATACCCAGTACTTC. Translated: CASSQVYTDTQYF.

The V and J genes are TRBV10-3 and TRBJ2-5; D is uncertain. This CDR3 is 16 amino acids long. The germline V and J ends were trimmed by 3 bases and 2 bases, with 16 bases remaining between them. CDR1 and CDR2 from the germline V gene are ENHRY and SYGVKD. The CDR3 loop reads CAISERNPLTQETQYF. The CDR3 DNA reads as TGTGCCATCAGTGAACGGAATCCCCTGACTCAAGAGACCCAGTACTTC.

The chain employs TRBV7-6 and TRBJ2-3; TRBD1 agrees at 7 bases. CDR3 length: 15 residues. Germline-derived CDR1 and CDR2 are SGHVS and FNYEAQ. V gave up 1 base and J gave up 4 bases; unmatched junction bases: 5. CDR3 nucleotide sequence: TGTGCCAGCAGCTTAGGACAGGGTTGGTCAGATACGCAGTATTTT. The encoded protein is CASSLGQGWSDTQYF.

The V and J genes are TRBV6-5 and TRBJ1-2; D call uncertain. The V end lost 0 bases, the J end lost 5 bases, and 16 bases lay between the germline ends. The CDR3 length is 16 residues. CDR1 MNHEY and CDR2 SVGAGI come from the germline V gene. The DNA for the CDR3 is TGTGCCAGCAGTTACTCCGGGGTCCCCTCGGGGTATGGCTACACCTTC. It translates to CASSYSGVPSGYGYTF.

This clone was counted a single time. The chain recombines TRBV10-3 with TRBJ2-1; 7 bases map to TRBD2. Trimming at V came to 2 bases and at J to 3 bases, leaving 13 bases not matched to a gene. The CDR3 is 18 amino acids. From germline, CDR1 is ENHRY and CDR2 SYGVKD. The CDR3 reads CAISEHSGLGTNYNEQFF. CDR3 DNA: TGTGCCATCAGTGAGCATAGCGGGCTGGGGACCAACTACAATGAGCAGTTCTTC.

The chain is built from TRBV27 and TRBJ2-7, with D perhaps TRBD1 (6 bases). The CDR3 has 11 amino acids. CDR1 and CDR2 from the germline V gene are MNHEY and SMNVEV (reference sequence). The germline V and J ends were trimmed by 3 bases and 9 bases, with 9 bases remaining between them. This chain's CDR3 is CASSFRGRQYF. Written as DNA, the CDR3 is TGTGCCAGCAGTTTCAGGGGTCGGCAGTACTTC.

In its sample, this clone was seen a few times. The chain combines TRBV4-3 with TRBJ1-2; 10 nucleotides agree with TRBD1. Trimming cost V 2 bases and J 9 bases; bases outside gene matches: 9. CDR1 and CDR2 from the germline V gene are LGHNA and YSLEER. There are 15 residues in the CDR3. CDR3 DNA: TGCGCCAGCAGCCAATCTTCGACAGGGGGCATGAGCTACACCTTC. The encoded protein is CASSQSSTGGMSYTF.